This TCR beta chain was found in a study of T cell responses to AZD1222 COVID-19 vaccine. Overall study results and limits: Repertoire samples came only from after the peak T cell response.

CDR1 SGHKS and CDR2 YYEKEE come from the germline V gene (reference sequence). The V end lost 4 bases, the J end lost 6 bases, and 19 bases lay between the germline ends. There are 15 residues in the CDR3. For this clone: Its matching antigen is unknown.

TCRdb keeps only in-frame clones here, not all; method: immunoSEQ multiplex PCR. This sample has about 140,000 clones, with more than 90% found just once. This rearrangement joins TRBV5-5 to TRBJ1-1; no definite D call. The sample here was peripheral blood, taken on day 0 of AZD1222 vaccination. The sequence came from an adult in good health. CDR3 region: CASSSGVARWPEAFF. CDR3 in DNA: TGTGCCAGCAGCAGTGGGGTGGCCCGATGGCCTGAAGCTTTCTTT.